This T cell receptor (beta chain) was profiled in a study of T cell responses to AZD1222 COVID-19 vaccine. Study details: Both about-4-week and about-12-week second-dose recipients were combined. Overall study findings and caveats: Sampling captured repertoires only after the peak T cell response. The donors showed a predominance of white British ancestry and of females, with possible underestimation of clonal diversity.

Clones were sequenced by immunoSEQ multiplex PCR, and TCRdb holds only the in-frame ones, with some missing. Among 95,000 to 110,000 clones listed, over 80% were seen once. CDR1 and CDR2 (germline): SGHTA, FQGNSA. V was trimmed by 5 bases and J by 0 bases, leaving 17 bases between them. The CDR3 is 18 amino acids. This clone has just one count. What it recognizes is unknown. This receptor was obtained from an adult in good health. Sample: peripheral blood, taken on day 0 of AZD1222 vaccination. V is TRBV7-2 and J is TRBJ1-6, with D unresolved. CDR3 amino acids: CASSPKRAGPSYNSPLHF. The CDR3 DNA is TGTGCCAGCAGCCCAAAGAGGGCAGGTCCCTCCTATAATTCACCCCTCCACTTT.